This record concerns one T cell receptor (beta chain) sequence. Trimming took 6 bases from V and 9 from J; bases not matched to a gene: 16. In germline, CDR1 is MDHEN, CDR2 SYDVKM. The CDR3 contains 17 residues. This entry is derived from a study of identical twins. TCRdb independently ran MiXCR on the 5' RACE reads; one entry per CDR3 protein. Of about 920,000 distinct CDR3 sequences in the sample, over 9% were seen once. The same data also went into a second study, on yellow fever vaccine responses in identical twins.

Sequencing was carried out using PBMCs. The chain is built from TRBV28 and TRBJ2-1, with TRBD2 identical over 11 bases. This TCR was sampled from a woman younger than 30 in good health. The CDR3 DNA reads as TGTGCCAGCAGACCTGGGACTAGCGGCCTTTTCTCGGGTGAGCAGTTCTTC. Translated: CASRPGTSGLFSGEQFF.